This paragraph reports one T cell receptor (beta chain). The target antigen is unknown. Method: immunoSEQ multiplex PCR; TCRdb's copy keeps in-frame clones and lacks some. The sample has 35,000 to 40,000 clones, around 80% seen once. These data belong to a study of OX40 agonist ivuxolimab in advanced cancers. Study overall: The group had a mean age of around 60 years, ranged from about 20 to 80, and was roughly 80% male.

Overall study results and limits: CD4+ and CD8+ blood T cells expanded clonally by week 6 at 0.1 to 3.0 mg/kg.

This receptor was obtained from an adult with an advanced solid tumor such as melanoma, head and neck, liver or kidney cancer. This specimen consisted of CD4+ or CD8+ T cells sorted from blood, obtained in a trial of the OX40 agonist ivuxolimab.

The CDR3 reads CAISESVGTGAIPTMNLEQFF. CDR3 nucleotides: TGTGCCATCAGTGAGTCTGTGGGGACAGGGGCCATACCCACAATGAATTTGGAGCAGTTCTTC. V usage is TRBV10-3 and J usage is TRBJ2-1, with TRBD1 matching over 10 bases. The ends lost 0 bases at V and 10 bases at J; junction bases unmatched: 24. The CDR3 is 21 amino acids. Germline V lookup: CDR1 ENHRY, CDR2 SYGVKD.